What follows describes a single TCR beta chain. The data are from a study of T cells in women clearing cervical HPV infection. TCR beta CDR3 amplified by multiplex PCR from approximately 1,100 ng genomic DNA. Profiling relied on immunoSEQ multiplex PCR, and the TCRdb table lists in-frame clones only, not all of them. In total, the table holds tens of thousands of clones. The sequence came from a woman aged 18-69 years with a cervical HPV16 infection that either progressed to CIN3+ or cleared (not recorded which). The sequenced sample consisted of blood buffy coat.

The CDR3 loop reads CSATATNEKLFF. The covered CDR3 bases are TGCAGTGCTACTGCAACTAATGAAAAA. The genes are TRBV20-1 and TRBJ1-4; no firm D call. Coverage ceases 3 residues before the CDR3 finishes, and the germline J gene fills in the end. Trimming removed 4 bases at V and 0 bases at J, with 3 bases between. Germline CDR1 reads DFQATT; CDR2 reads SNEGSKA (reference sequence). This CDR3 contains 12 residues.